This T cell receptor beta chain is from a study of shared clonotypes between healthy human individuals. Approximately 95 million PBMCs went into genomic DNA for unsorted samples. Per germline, CDR1 DFQATT and CDR2 SNEGSKA (reference sequence). CDR3 length equals 11 residues. J gave up 12 bases and V 6 bases, and 5 bases lay outside the gene matches. Sequencing of unsorted PBMC DNA was carried out using ten immunoSEQ deep assay plates. Generated by immunoSEQ multiplex PCR, the TCRdb table keeps only in-frame clones and is missing some. In the table there are 450,000 or so clones, 77% of which are singletons.

The rearrangement uses TRBV20-1 and TRBJ1-4; TRBD1 matches 9 bases. This clonotype was sampled from a woman aged 40 to 49 in good health. Some clones in this sample may be carry-over from other donors' samples. The sequencing sample was made of PBMCs. The CDR3 DNA is TGCAGTGCCCGGGACAGGGCTGAACTGTTTTTT. Amino acids: CSARDRAELFF.